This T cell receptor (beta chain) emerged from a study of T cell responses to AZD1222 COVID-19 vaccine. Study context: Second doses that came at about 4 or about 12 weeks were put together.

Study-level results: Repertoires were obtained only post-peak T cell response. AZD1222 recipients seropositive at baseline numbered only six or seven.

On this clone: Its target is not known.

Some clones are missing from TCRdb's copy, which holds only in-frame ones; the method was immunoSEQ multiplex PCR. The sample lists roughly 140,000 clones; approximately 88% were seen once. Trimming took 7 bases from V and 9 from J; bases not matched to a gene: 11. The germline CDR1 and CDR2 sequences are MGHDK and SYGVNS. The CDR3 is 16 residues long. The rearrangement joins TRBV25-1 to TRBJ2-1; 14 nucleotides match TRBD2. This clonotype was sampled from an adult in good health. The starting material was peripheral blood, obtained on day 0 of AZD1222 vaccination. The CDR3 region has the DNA TGTGCCAGCAAAAGGACTAGCGGGGGGTTAGCGGGTGAGCAGTTCTTC. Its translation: CASKRTSGGLAGEQFF.